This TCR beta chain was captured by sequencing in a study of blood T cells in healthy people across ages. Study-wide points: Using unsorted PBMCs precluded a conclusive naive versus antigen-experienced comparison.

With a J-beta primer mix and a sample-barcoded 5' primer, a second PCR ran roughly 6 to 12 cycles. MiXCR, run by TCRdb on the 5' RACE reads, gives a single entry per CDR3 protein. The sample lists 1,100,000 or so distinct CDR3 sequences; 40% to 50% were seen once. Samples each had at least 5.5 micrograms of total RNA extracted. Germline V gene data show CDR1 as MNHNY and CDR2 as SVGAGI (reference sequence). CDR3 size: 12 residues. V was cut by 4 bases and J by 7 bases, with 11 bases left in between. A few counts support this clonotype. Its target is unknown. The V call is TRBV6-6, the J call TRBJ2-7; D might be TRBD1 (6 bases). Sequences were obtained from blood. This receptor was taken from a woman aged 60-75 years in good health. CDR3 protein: CASSFDRREQYF. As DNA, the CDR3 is TGTGCCAGCAGTTTCGACAGGAGGGAGCAGTACTTC.